The 18 T cell receptor beta chains below were found in one sample sequenced in a study of CD8+CD57+ T cells in acquired aplastic anemia. Template material for TCR beta VDJ and CDR3 profiling consisted of genomic DNA. Via MiXCR, TCRdb re-called the reads, giving one row per CDR3 protein. The repertoire holds about 160,000 distinct CDR3 sequences, with 40% to 60% as singletons. It was patients with CD8+CD57+ cell expansion by flow cytometry who were chosen for sequencing. The sequenced sample was sorted CD4+, CD8+, or CD8+CD57+ T cells (not recorded which) from PBMCs. The receptors come from a human donor with aplastic anemia.

This clonotype was seen ten or more times. The V gene is TRBV7-2, the J gene TRBJ2-7; D possibly corresponds to TRBD2 (7 bases). This CDR3 comprises 16 residues. Germline CDR1 SGHTA, CDR2 FQGNSA. Trimming took off 0 bases at V and 3 bases at J, with 15 bases between the two ends. CDR3 amino acids: CASSLAPQGGIYEQYF. The CDR3 region has the DNA TGTGCCAGCAGCTTAGCCCCACAGGGAGGGATCTACGAGCAGTACTTC.

Concerning this clonotype: One end of the junction varies from germline; a read error may be responsible. The V call is TRBV29-1, the J call TRBJ2-3; D is undetermined. The CDR3 has 16 amino acids. CDR1 is SQVTM and CDR2 is ANQGSEA in the germline V gene. This CDR3 is CSVEDRTGSSTDTQYF. CDR3 in DNA: TGCAGCGTCGAAGATCGGACGGGCTCTAGCACAGATACGCAGTATTTT.

The rearrangement uses TRBV20-1 and TRBJ1-1; weak D call: TRBD1 (5 bases). The CDR3 covers 15 residues. The germline CDR1 and CDR2 sequences are DFQATT and SNEGSKA (reference sequence). Trimming left V 1 base short and J 6 bases short, with 18 bases between. The CDR3, as DNA: TGCAGTGCTAGAGGTGACAGTAACAACTACGCTGAAGCTTTCTTT. Protein sequence: CSARGDSNNYAEAFF.

CDR3 bases: TGCAGTGCTAGAGATAGCGGGGGGAACCAAGAGACCCAGTACTTC. It encodes CSARDSGGNQETQYF. The rearrangement uses TRBV20-1 and TRBJ2-5; 10 bases line up with TRBD2. V was clipped by 0 bases and J by 0 bases; unmatched bases: 1. This CDR3 comprises 15 residues. Germline V CDR1 and CDR2: DFQATT, SNEGSKA (reference sequence).

In this sample, this clonotype turned up many times. This sequence joins TRBV6-2 or TRBV6-3 and TRBJ2-7; 13 bases line up with TRBD2. The CDR3 extends over 13 amino acids. Per the germline V gene, CDR1 is MNHEY and CDR2 is SVGEGT. The V and J ends lost 10 bases and 5 bases, in that order; junction bases with no gene match: 5. The DNA for the CDR3 is TGTGCCACCCGGACTAGCGGGAGCCACGAGCAGTACTTC. Protein: CATRTSGSHEQYF.

The chain links TRBV14 to TRBJ1-2, with D unresolved. This CDR3 is built from 14 residues. The germline V gene has CDR1 SGHDN and CDR2 FVKESK. Trimming pared 1 base from V and 4 bases from J, leaving 10 bases between. The CDR3 DNA is TGTGCCAGCAGCCAAGGGACGGGCCGCTATGGCTACACCTTC. This gives the protein CASSQGTGRYGYTF.

The V call is TRBV10-3, the J call TRBJ2-3; TRBD2 agrees at 8 bases. Germline-derived CDR1 and CDR2 are ENHRY and SYGVKD. The CDR3 has 15 amino acids. J lost 4 bases, V lost 9 bases, and 12 bases had no gene match. The CDR3 spells CAIRALAGIADTQYF. The CDR3 DNA reads as TGTGCCATTCGGGCTTTAGCGGGGATCGCAGATACGCAGTATTTT.

Many counts were recorded for this clonotype. The chain combines TRBV29-1 with TRBJ2-3; 7 nucleotides align to TRBD1. The CDR3 loop spans 16 amino acids. Germline loops: CDR1 SQVTM, CDR2 ANQGSEA. CDR3 residues: CTTGQEIPSSTDTQYF. DNA for the CDR3: TGCACTACCGGACAGGAAATTCCGTCTAGCACAGATACGCAGTATTTT.

The sample holds a few counts of this clonotype. The V gene is TRBV7-1, the J gene TRBJ2-1, with 11 bases aligning to TRBD2. TRBV7-1 is recorded as an ORF, its role being uncertain. V trimming: 7 bases; J trimming: 7 bases; junction bases outside the gene matches: 21. The CDR3 has 19 residues. This CDR3 is CASTSRAASGRWVGNEQFF. CDR3 nucleotides: TGTGCCAGCACCTCCAGGGCGGCTAGCGGGAGGTGGGTCGGGAATGAGCAGTTCTTC.

The chain joins TRBV29-1 to TRBJ2-1; D is ambiguous. Per the germline V gene, CDR1 is SQVTM and CDR2 is ANQGSEA. Trimming took off 1 base at V and 3 bases at J, with 7 bases between the two ends. The CDR3 has 13 residues. In DNA, the CDR3 is TGCAGCGTTGAAGGGACCGGCTACAATGAGCAGTTCTTC. This gives the protein CSVEGTGYNEQFF.

The chain joins TRBV6-4 to TRBJ2-2, with 8 bases matching TRBD2. V lost 3 bases to trimming and J lost 1 base; unmatched junction nucleotides: 1. Looked up from germline, CDR1 is MRHNA and CDR2 is SNTAGT. This CDR3 has 15 residues. CDR3 bases: TGTGCCAGCAGTGATAGCGGGGAGAACACCGGGGAGCTGTTTTTT. Protein product: CASSDSGENTGELFF.

The gene calls are TRBV11-1 and TRBJ2-5; 10 bases line up with TRBD2. The V gene end was trimmed by 5 bases and the J gene end by 7 bases; junction bases not matched to a gene: 19. The CDR3 sequence is 18 residues long. From germline, CDR1 is SGHAT and CDR2 FQDESV (reference sequence). CDR3 sequence reads: CASSTSPLAGAKKGTQYF. The CDR3 nucleotides are TGTGCCAGCAGCACATCCCCCCTAGCGGGAGCAAAAAAGGGGACCCAGTACTTC.

This clonotype was observed at least ten times. The genes are TRBV19 and TRBJ2-7; the match to TRBD1 covers 8 bases. V dropped 5 bases and J dropped 4; count of bases not matched to a gene: 10. The germline V gene encodes CDR1 LNHDA and CDR2 SQIVND (reference sequence). The CDR3 length is 15 residues. CDR3: CASSPGQGYLYEQYF. The CDR3 DNA follows: TGTGCCAGTAGTCCCGGACAGGGATATTTGTACGAGCAGTACTTC.

This chain uses TRBV30 with TRBJ2-2; D is unresolved. Deletions cut 0 bases from V and 3 bases from J, with 5 bases between. This CDR3 is 13 amino acids long. CDR1 is GTSNPN, CDR2 SVGIG, per germline (reference sequence). The CDR3 is CAWSVSDTGELFF. CDR3 nucleotides: TGTGCCTGGAGTGTATCGGACACCGGGGAGCTGTTTTTT.

The chain employs TRBV6-5 and TRBJ2-6; D gene uncertain. The CDR3 spans 13 residues. In germline, CDR1 is MNHEY, CDR2 SVGAGI. With 4 bases removed from V and 1 base from J, the gap between germline ends came to 2 bases. The CDR3 sequence is CASSWSGANVLTF. CDR3 sequence (DNA): TGTGCCAGCAGTTGGTCTGGGGCCAACGTCCTGACTTTC.

This clonotype came up many times. The V and J genes are TRBV10-2 and TRBJ2-1; maybe TRBD1 (6 bases). The CDR3 has 15 amino acids. Trimming took 6 bases from V and 5 from J, leaving 17 bases between them. Germline loops: CDR1 WSHSY, CDR2 SAAADI. This CDR3 reads CASSDGQHYDNEQFF. The CDR3 DNA follows: TGCGCCAGCAGCGACGGACAGCACTATGACAATGAGCAGTTCTTC.

With respect to this clonotype: This clone may be a read error of a much larger clone one base away. The V gene is TRBV12-3 or TRBV12-4, the J gene TRBJ2-5; 7 bases align to TRBD1. The V gene end was trimmed by 5 bases and the J gene end by 6 bases; junction bases not matched to a gene: 12. The CDR3 loop spans 15 amino acids. The CDR3 nucleotides read TGTGCCAGCAGTGACGCGGAAGGACAGGAAAAGACCCAGTACTTC. This codes for CASSDAEGQEKTQYF.

This clonotype is a singleton in its sample. The chain joins TRBV25-1 to TRBJ2-7; no definite D call. Germline values: CDR1 MGHDK, CDR2 SYGVNS. There are 14 residues in the CDR3. Deletions cut 1 base from V and 4 bases from J, with 11 bases between. CDR3 nucleotides: TGTGCCAGCAGTGAATTAACAAGGTTATACGAGCAGTACTTC. It encodes CASSELTRLYEQYF.